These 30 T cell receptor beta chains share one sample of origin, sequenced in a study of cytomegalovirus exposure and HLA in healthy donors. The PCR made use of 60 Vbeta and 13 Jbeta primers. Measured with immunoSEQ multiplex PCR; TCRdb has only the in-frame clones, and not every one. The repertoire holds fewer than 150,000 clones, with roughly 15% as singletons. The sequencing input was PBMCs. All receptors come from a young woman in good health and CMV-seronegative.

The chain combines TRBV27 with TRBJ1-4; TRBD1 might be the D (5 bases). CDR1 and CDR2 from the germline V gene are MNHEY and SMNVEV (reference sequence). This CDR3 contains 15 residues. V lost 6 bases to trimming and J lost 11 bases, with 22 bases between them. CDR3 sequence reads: CASRKGVASPRKLFF. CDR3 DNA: TGTGCCAGCAGGAAAGGGGTTGCGTCCCCGCGGAAACTGTTTTTT.

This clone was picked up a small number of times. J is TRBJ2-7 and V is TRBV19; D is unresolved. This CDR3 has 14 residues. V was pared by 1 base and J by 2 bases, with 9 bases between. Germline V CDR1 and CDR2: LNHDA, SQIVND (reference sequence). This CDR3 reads CASSIGAVTYEQYF. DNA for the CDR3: TGTGCCAGTAGTATAGGGGCAGTCACCTACGAGCAGTACTTC.

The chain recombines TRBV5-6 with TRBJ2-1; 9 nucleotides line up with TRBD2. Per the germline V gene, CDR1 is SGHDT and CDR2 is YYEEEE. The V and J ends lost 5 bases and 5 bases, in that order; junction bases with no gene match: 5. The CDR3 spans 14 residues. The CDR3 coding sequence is TGTGCCAGCAGAACTCTAGCGGGGAACAATGAGCAGTTCTTC. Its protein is CASRTLAGNNEQFF.

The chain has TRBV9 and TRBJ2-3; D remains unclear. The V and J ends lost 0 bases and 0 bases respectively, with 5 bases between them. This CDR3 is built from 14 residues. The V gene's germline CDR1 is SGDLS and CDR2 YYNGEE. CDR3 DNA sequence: TGTGCCAGCAGCGTAGCTCAGAGCACAGATACGCAGTATTTT. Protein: CASSVAQSTDTQYF. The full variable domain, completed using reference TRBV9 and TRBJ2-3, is DSGVTQTPKHLITATGQRVTLRCSPRSGDLSVYWYQQSLDQGLQFLIQYYNGEERAKGNILERFSAQQFPDLHSELNLSSLELGDSALYFCASSVAQSTDTQYFGPGTRLTVL.

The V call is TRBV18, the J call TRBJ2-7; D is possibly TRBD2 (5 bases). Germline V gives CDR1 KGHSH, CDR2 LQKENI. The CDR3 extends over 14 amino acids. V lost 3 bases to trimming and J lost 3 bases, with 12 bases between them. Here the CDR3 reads CASSPPGWNYEQYF. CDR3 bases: TGTGCCAGCTCACCGCCGGGGTGGAACTACGAGCAGTACTTC.

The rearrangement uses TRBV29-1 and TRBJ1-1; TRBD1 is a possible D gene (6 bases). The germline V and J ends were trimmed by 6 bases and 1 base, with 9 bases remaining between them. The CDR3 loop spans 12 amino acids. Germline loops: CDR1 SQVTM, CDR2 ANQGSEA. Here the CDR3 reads CSVRQANTEAFF. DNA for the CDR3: TGCAGCGTCAGACAGGCGAACACTGAAGCTTTCTTT. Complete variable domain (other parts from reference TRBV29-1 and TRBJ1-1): SAVISQKPSRDICQRGTSLTIQCQVDSQVTMMFWYRQQPGQSLTLIATANQGSEATYESGFVIDKFPISRPNLTFSTLTVSNMSPEDSSIYLCSVRQANTEAFFGQGTRLTVV.

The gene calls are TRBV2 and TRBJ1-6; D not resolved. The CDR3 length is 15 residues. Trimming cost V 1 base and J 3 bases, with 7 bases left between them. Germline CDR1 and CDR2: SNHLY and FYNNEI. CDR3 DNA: TGTGCCAGCAGTGAAGGCGAGGTCTATAATTCACCCCTCCACTTT. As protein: CASSEGEVYNSPLHF. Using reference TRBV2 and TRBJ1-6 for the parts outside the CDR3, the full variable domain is EPEVTQTPSHQVTQMGQEVILRCVPISNHLYFYWYRQILGQKVEFLVSFYNNEISEKSEIFDDQFSVERPDGSNFTLKIRSTKLEDSAMYFCASSEGEVYNSPLHFGNGTRLTVT.

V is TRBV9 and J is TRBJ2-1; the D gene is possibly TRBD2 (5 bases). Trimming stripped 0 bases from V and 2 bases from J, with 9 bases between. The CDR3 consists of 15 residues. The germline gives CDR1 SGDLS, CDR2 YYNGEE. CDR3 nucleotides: TGTGCCAGCAGCGTAGAAGCGGACCCCTACAATGAGCAGTTCTTC. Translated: CASSVEADPYNEQFF.

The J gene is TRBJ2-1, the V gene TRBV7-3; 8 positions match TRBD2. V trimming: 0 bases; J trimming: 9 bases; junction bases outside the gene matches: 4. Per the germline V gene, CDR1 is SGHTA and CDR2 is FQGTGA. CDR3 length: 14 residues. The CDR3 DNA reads TGTGCCAGCAGCTTAACTAGCGGGGATGGTGAGCAGTTCTTC. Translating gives CASSLTSGDGEQFF.

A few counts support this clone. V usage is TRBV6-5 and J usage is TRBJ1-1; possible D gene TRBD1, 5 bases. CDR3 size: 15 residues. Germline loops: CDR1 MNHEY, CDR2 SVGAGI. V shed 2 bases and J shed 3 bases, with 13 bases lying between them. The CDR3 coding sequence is TGTGCCAGCAGTTACGACCGCCTAGGGGACACTGAAGCTTTCTTT. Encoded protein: CASSYDRLGDTEAFF.

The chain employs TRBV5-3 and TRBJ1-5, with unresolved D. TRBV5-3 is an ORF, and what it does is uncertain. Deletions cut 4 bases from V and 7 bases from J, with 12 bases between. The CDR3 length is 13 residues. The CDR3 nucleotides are TGTGCCAGAAGCCGTAGTAGAGGGCAGCCCCAGCATTTT. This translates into CARSRSRGQPQHF.

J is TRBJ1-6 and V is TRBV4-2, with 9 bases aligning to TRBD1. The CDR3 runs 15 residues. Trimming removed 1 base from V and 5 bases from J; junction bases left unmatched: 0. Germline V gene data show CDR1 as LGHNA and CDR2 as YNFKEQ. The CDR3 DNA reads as TGTGCCAGCAGCCAAGGACAGGGGGATAATTCACCCCTCCACTTT. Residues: CASSQGQGDNSPLHF.

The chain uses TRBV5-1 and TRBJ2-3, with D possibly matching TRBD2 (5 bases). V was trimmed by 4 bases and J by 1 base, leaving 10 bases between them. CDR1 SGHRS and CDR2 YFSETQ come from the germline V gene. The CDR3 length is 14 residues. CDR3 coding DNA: TGCGCCAGCAGCCCCGTGGGAGGCACAGATACGCAGTATTTT. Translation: CASSPVGGTDTQYF.

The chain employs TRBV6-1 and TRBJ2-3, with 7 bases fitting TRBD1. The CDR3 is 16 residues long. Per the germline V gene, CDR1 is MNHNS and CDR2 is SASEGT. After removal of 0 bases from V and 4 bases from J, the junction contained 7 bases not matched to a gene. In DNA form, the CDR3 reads TGTGCCAGCAGTGAAGCCTTTTGGCAGGGGGCAGATACGCAGTATTTT. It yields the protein CASSEAFWQGADTQYF.

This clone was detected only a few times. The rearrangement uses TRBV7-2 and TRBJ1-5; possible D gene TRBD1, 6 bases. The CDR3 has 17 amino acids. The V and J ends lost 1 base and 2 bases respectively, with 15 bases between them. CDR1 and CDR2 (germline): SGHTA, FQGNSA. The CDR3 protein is CASSLVTGRAGNQPQHF. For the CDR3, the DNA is TGTGCCAGCAGCTTAGTAACAGGGCGGGCGGGCAATCAGCCCCAGCATTTT.

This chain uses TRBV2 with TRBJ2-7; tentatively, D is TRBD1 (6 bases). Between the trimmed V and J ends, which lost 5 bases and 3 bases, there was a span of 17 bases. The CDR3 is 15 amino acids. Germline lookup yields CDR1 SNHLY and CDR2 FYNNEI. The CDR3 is CASSRDIGRLYEQYF. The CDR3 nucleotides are TGTGCCAGCAGTCGGGACATCGGCCGCCTCTACGAGCAGTACTTC.

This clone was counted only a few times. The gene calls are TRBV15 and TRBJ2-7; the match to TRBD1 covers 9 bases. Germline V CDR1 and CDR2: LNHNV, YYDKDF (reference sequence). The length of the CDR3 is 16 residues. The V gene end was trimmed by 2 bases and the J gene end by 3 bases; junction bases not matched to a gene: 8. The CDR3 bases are TGTGCCACCAGCAGAACGCCCGGGACAGGGTACTACGAGCAGTACTTC. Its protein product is CATSRTPGTGYYEQYF.

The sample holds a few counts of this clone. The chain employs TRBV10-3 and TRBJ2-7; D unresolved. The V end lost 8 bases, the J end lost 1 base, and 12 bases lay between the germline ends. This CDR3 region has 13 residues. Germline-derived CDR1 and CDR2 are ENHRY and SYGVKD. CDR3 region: CAIRNVTSYEQYF. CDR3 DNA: TGTGCCATCCGTAATGTAACTTCCTACGAGCAGTACTTC.

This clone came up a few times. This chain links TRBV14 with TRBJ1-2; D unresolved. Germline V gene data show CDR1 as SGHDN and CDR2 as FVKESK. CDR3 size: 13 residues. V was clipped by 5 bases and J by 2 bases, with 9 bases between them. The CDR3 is CASSLATNYGYTF. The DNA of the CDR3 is TGTGCCAGCAGCTTAGCCACCAACTATGGCTACACCTTC.

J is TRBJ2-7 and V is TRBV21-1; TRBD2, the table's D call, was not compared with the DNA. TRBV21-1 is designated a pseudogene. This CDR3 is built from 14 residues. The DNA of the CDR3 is TGTGCCAGCAGCAGCGGGAACAGACCCTACGAGCAGTACTTC. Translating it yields CASSSGNRPYEQYF.

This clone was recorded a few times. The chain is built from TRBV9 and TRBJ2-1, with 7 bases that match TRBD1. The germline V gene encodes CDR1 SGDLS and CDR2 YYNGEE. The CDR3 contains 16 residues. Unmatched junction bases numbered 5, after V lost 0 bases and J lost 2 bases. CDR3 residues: CASSVAQGETYNEQFF. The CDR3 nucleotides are TGTGCCAGCAGCGTAGCTCAGGGGGAAACCTACAATGAGCAGTTCTTC.

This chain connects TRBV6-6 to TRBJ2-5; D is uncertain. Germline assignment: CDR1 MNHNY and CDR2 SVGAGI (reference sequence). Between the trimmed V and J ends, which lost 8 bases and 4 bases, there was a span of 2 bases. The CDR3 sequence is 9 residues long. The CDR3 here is CASRETQYF. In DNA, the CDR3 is TGTGCCAGCCGAGAGACCCAGTACTTC.

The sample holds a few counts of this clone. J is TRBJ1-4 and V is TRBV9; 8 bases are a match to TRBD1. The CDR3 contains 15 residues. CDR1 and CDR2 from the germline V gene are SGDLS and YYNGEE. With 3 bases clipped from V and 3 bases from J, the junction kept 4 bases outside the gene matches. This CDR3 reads CASSGRDRPNEKLFF. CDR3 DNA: TGTGCCAGCAGCGGCCGGGACAGGCCTAATGAAAAACTGTTTTTT.

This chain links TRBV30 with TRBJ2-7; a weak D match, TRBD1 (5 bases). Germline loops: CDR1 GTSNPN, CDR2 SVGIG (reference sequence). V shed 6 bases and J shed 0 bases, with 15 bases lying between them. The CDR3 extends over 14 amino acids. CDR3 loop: CACLETENSYEQYF. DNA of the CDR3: TGTGCCTGCCTAGAGACAGAGAACTCCTACGAGCAGTACTTC.

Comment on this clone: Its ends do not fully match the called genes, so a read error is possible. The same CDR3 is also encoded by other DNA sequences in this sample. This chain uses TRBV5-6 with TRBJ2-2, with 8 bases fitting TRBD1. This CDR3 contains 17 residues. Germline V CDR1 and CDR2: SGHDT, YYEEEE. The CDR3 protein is CASSLSRGLWDTGELFF. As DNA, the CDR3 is TGTGCCAGCAGCCTCTCCAGGGGGCTCTGGGACACAGGGGAGCTGTTTTTT.

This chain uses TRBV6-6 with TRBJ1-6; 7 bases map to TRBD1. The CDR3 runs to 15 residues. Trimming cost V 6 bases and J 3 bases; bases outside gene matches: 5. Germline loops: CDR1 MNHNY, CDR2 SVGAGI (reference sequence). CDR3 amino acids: CASSQGQLYNSPLHF. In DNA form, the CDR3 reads TGTGCCAGCAGCCAGGGACAGCTCTATAATTCACCCCTCCACTTT.

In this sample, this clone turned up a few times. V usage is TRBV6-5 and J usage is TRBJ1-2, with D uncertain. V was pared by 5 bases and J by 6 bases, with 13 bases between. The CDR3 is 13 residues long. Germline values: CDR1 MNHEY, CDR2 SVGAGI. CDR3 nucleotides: TGTGCCAGCAGTAACCGAGGAGGTGATGGCTACACCTTC. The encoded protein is CASSNRGGDGYTF.

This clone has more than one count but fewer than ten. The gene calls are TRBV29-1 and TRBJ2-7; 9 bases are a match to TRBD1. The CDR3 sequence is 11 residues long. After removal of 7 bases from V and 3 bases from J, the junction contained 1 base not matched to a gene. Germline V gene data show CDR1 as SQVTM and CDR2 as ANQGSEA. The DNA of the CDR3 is TGCAGCGGGGACAGGGTCTACGAGCAGTACTTC. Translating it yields CSGDRVYEQYF.

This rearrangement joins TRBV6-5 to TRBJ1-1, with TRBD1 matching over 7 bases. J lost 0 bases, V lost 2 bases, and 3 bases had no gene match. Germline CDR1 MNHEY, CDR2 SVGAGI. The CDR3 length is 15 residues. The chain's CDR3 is CASSYLQGMNTEAFF. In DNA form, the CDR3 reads TGTGCCAGCAGTTACCTACAGGGGATGAACACTGAAGCTTTCTTT.

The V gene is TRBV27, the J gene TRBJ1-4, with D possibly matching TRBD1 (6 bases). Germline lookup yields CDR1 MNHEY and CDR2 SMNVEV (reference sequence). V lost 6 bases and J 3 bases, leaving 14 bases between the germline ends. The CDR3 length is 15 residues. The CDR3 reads CASRSLWTANEKLFF. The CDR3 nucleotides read TGTGCCAGCAGGAGTCTCTGGACAGCTAATGAAAAACTGTTTTTT.